This passage covers 21 T cell receptor beta chains from one sample sequenced in a study of beta chain features in type 1 diabetes. Whole-study findings and limits: All four CD4+ subsets of Type 1 diabetes patients contained TCRB CDR3s that were moderately but significantly shorter.

Investigators reverse transcribed all isolated RNA, so they sequenced expressed TCRB transcripts. The data were produced by immunoSEQ multiplex PCR, yet TCRdb's version contains in-frame clones alone and is incomplete. The table includes about 26,000 clones, around half detected once. Their recognized antigens are unknown. Specimen: stem cell memory CD4+ T cells from blood. These TCRs come from a man between 25 and 39 years old with type 1 diabetes.

Of note for this clone: At one of its ends the junction is not consistent with the germline gene, which may arise from a read error. The J gene is TRBJ1-2, the V gene TRBV29-1; D is ambiguous. Germline V gives CDR1 SQVTM, CDR2 ANQGSEA. This CDR3 has 12 residues. In DNA, the CDR3 is TGCAGCGTTGAAGACCCTAAGTATGGCTACACCTTC. Its protein product is CSVEDPKYGYTF.

The J gene is TRBJ2-7, the V gene TRBV7-9; TRBD2 aligns across 7 bases. V dropped 3 bases and J dropped 1; count of bases not matched to a gene: 3. Germline V CDR1 and CDR2: SEHNR, FQNEAQ (reference sequence). There are 14 residues in the CDR3. CDR3 nucleotides: TGTGCCAGCAGCTTGAGCGGGGTTTCCTACGAGCAGTACTTC. Its protein is CASSLSGVSYEQYF.

The chain carries TRBV6-6 and TRBJ2-1; 10 bases match TRBD2. The CDR3 is 15 amino acids. Germline values: CDR1 MNHNY, CDR2 SVGAGI (reference sequence). With 5 bases clipped from V and 7 bases from J, the junction kept 8 bases outside the gene matches. CDR3 coding DNA: TGTGCCAGCAGTCTTTCTAGCGGGAGAAGAAATGAGCAGTTCTTC. This gives the protein CASSLSSGRRNEQFF.

The chain has TRBV7-9 and TRBJ2-3; D gene ambiguous. The CDR3 totals 14 residues. V lost 5 bases and J 4 bases, leaving 13 bases between the germline ends. The germline CDR1 and CDR2 sequences are SEHNR and FQNEAQ (reference sequence). The CDR3: CASSQRPPPDTQYF. The CDR3 DNA reads as TGTGCCAGCAGCCAGCGCCCCCCGCCAGATACGCAGTATTTT. The full variable domain, its missing parts supplied by reference TRBV7-9 and TRBJ2-3, is DTGVSQNPRHKITKRGQNVTFRCDPISEHNRLYWYRQTLGQGPEFLTYFQNEAQLEKSRLLSDRFSAERPKGSFSTLEIQRTEQGDSAMYLCASSQRPPPDTQYFGPGTRLTVL.

This chain joins TRBV18 and TRBJ1-1; D remains ambiguous. V shed 2 bases and J shed 2 bases, with 12 bases lying between them. From germline, CDR1 is KGHSH and CDR2 LQKENI. This CDR3 spans 15 amino acids. The CDR3 sequence is CASSPTWRENTEAFF. The DNA of the CDR3 is TGTGCCAGCTCACCAACGTGGAGGGAAAACACTGAAGCTTTCTTT. Together with reference TRBV18 and TRBJ1-1, the CDR3 gives the full variable domain: NAGVMQNPRHLVRRRGQEARLRCSPMKGHSHVYWYRQLPEEGLKFMVYLQKENIIDESGMPKERFSAEFPKEGPSILRIQQVVRGDSAAYFCASSPTWRENTEAFFGQGTRLTVV.

CDR3 protein: CASSETGGNTIYF. CDR3 coding DNA: TGTGCCAGCAGTGAAACAGGGGGAAACACCATATATTTT. The chain recombines TRBV2 with TRBJ1-3; D might be TRBD1 (6 bases). There are 13 residues in the CDR3. Trimming shortened V by 2 bases and J by 4 bases, and 6 bases separated the two germline ends. Germline CDR1 SNHLY, CDR2 FYNNEI.

The rearrangement joins TRBV19 to TRBJ2-1; 14 nucleotides agree with TRBD2. V shed 1 base, J shed 0 bases, and the junction held 5 bases outside the gene matches. The CDR3 totals 19 residues. Per germline, CDR1 LNHDA and CDR2 SQIVND (reference sequence). The CDR3 nucleotides read TGTGCCAGTAGTATAGTGTCCGGGACTAGCGGGAGCTCCTACAATGAGCAGTTCTTC. Translated, it gives CASSIVSGTSGSSYNEQFF.

This chain joins TRBV6-1 and TRBJ1-4; D might be TRBD1 (5 bases). The CDR3 consists of 15 residues. V lost 4 bases, J lost 7 bases, and 16 bases lay in between. Germline V lookup: CDR1 MNHNS, CDR2 SASEGT. The DNA of the CDR3 is TGTGCCAGCAGTGGGGCGCAGGGAACGGCTGAAAAACTGTTTTTT. This encodes CASSGAQGTAEKLFF.

This clone appeared a few times. J is TRBJ2-2 and V is TRBV7-9, with D possibly TRBD2 on 5 matching bases. CDR3 length: 15 residues. Germline CDR1 reads SEHNR; CDR2 reads FQNEAQ (reference sequence). The V end lost 6 bases, the J end lost 1 base, and 12 bases lay between the germline ends. The CDR3 reads CASSDFGGNTGELFF. The CDR3 region has the DNA TGTGCCAGCAGTGATTTCGGAGGGAACACCGGGGAGCTGTTTTTT. Full variable domain (rest looked up from reference TRBV7-9 and TRBJ2-2): DTGVSQNPRHKITKRGQNVTFRCDPISEHNRLYWYRQTLGQGPEFLTYFQNEAQLEKSRLLSDRFSAERPKGSFSTLEIQRTEQGDSAMYLCASSDFGGNTGELFFGEGSRLTVL.

This chain uses TRBV6-1 with TRBJ2-3; maybe TRBD1 (6 bases). The CDR3 totals 16 residues. Germline V gene lookup returns CDR1 MNHNS and CDR2 SASEGT. V lost 1 base and J lost 0, with 11 bases in between. The DNA for the CDR3 is TGTGCCAGCAGTGAAGGGACAGTTCCTAGCACAGATACGCAGTATTTT. The encoded protein is CASSEGTVPSTDTQYF.

The chain is built from TRBV12-5 and TRBJ1-1; D unresolved. The CDR3 spans 14 residues. Germline CDR1 and CDR2: LGHNT and FRNRAP. V was clipped by 1 base and J by 4 bases, with 10 bases between them. The CDR3 DNA sequence: TGTGCTAGTGGTTTGGACATACGGGGCACTGAAGCTTTCTTT. Its protein is CASGLDIRGTEAFF. The full variable domain, with the rest looked up from reference TRBV12-5 and TRBJ1-1, is DARVTQTPRHKVTEMGQEVTMRCQPILGHNTVFWYRQTMMQGLELLAYFRNRAPLDDSGMPKDRFSAEMPDATLATLKIQPSEPRDSAVYFCASGLDIRGTEAFFGQGTRLTVV.

This chain connects TRBV6-5 to TRBJ2-7, with 9 bases identical to TRBD2. V gave up 6 bases and J gave up 0 bases; unmatched junction bases: 3. The CDR3 sequence is 14 residues long. Germline CDR1 and CDR2: MNHEY and SVGAGI. The CDR3 spells CASRLAGSSYEQYF. In nucleotides, the CDR3 is TGTGCCAGCAGGCTAGCGGGGAGCTCCTACGAGCAGTACTTC.

This sequence joins TRBV5-8 and TRBJ1-2; no reliable D call. This CDR3 has 14 residues. Germline CDR1 SGHTS, CDR2 YDEGEE. V lost 0 bases and J lost 5, with 11 bases in between. CDR3 DNA: TGTGCCAGCAGCTTGGCCACCGCGAGTTATGGCTACACCTTC. This codes for CASSLATASYGYTF.

The chain carries TRBV5-1 and TRBJ1-5; possibly TRBD1 for D (5 bases). In germline, CDR1 is SGHRS, CDR2 YFSETQ. The CDR3 runs 14 residues. The V end was cut by 1 base, the J end by 2 bases, with 7 bases between. This CDR3 is CASSLSGGNQPQHF. In nucleotides, the CDR3 is TGCGCCAGCAGCTTGTCGGGGGGCAATCAGCCCCAGCATTTT.

The rearrangement uses TRBV7-8 and TRBJ1-2, with D maybe TRBD1 (5 bases). Trimming stripped 3 bases from V and 2 bases from J, with 13 bases between. CDR1 is SGHVS, CDR2 FQNEAQ, per germline. This CDR3 has 15 amino acids. Here the CDR3 DNA reads TGTGCCAGCAGCTTGGGGGGGTGGGACAACTATGGCTACACCTTC. Translation gives CASSLGGWDNYGYTF.

The V gene is TRBV5-1, the J gene TRBJ2-7; 7 bases align to TRBD1. V shed 5 bases and J 3 bases; nucleotides not matched to a gene: 2. The length of the CDR3 is 12 residues. The V gene's germline CDR1 is SGHRS and CDR2 YFSETQ. The CDR3 nucleotides are TGCGCCAGCAGTAGGGACAGCTACGAGCAGTACTTC. Its translation is CASSRDSYEQYF.

The rearrangement uses TRBV19 and TRBJ2-5; a weak D match, TRBD1 (5 bases). CDR3 length: 13 residues. Germline-derived CDR1 and CDR2 are LNHDA and SQIVND (reference sequence). V was cut by 8 bases and J by 2 bases, with 12 bases left in between. CDR3 protein: CASSDRSQETQYF. The CDR3 DNA reads as TGTGCCAGTTCCGACAGATCTCAAGAGACCCAGTACTTC.

This clone was counted between two and nine times. The chain employs TRBV9 and TRBJ2-7; 13 nucleotides match TRBD2. This CDR3 region has 14 residues. The junction had 3 bases not matched to a gene; V was cut back by 3 bases and J by 6 bases. Germline V gives CDR1 SGDLS, CDR2 YYNGEE. The CDR3 sequence is CASSGTSGRGEQYF. CDR3 DNA: TGTGCCAGCAGCGGGACTAGCGGGAGAGGCGAGCAGTACTTC.

This clone was detected only once. V usage is TRBV18 and J usage is TRBJ2-1; 11 positions match TRBD1. The germline V gene has CDR1 KGHSH and CDR2 LQKENI. The CDR3 contains 13 residues. V dropped 3 bases and J dropped 15; count of bases not matched to a gene: 7. CDR3: CASSPGEDRGPFF. For the CDR3, the DNA is TGTGCCAGCTCACCGGGCGAGGACAGGGGGCCGTTCTTC.

This clone was seen more than once but under ten times. The CDR3, as DNA: TGTGCCAGCAGCCGCCGGGACAGGAACACTGAAGCTTTCTTT. It translates to CASSRRDRNTEAFF. The rearrangement joins TRBV7-8 to TRBJ1-1, with 7 bases fitting TRBD1. The V and J ends lost 5 bases and 1 base, in that order; junction bases with no gene match: 4. The CDR3 sequence is 14 residues long. The V gene's germline CDR1 is SGHVS and CDR2 FQNEAQ.

The V and J genes are TRBV18 and TRBJ1-1, with D perhaps TRBD1 (5 bases). The CDR3 totals 14 residues. V was pared by 6 bases and J by 1 base, with 12 bases between. Per germline, CDR1 KGHSH and CDR2 LQKENI. For the CDR3, the DNA is TGTGCCAGCTCCCCGCGGGGGGGGAACACTGAAGCTTTCTTT. Translation: CASSPRGGNTEAFF.